The following is a T cell receptor beta chain sequence with its context. Its antigen is unidentified. Germline lookup yields CDR1 WSHSY and CDR2 SAAADI. This CDR3 comprises 14 residues. Peripheral blood from each donor was collected in a volume of about 10 milliliters. The entry originates in a study of blood T cells in healthy people across ages. The overall study: Per two T cells, template switching captured roughly one barcoded beta molecule. Points from the study as a whole: With donor CMV status unknown, expanded clonotype changes were possibly confounded. Comparison with aged donors showed that long-lived donors had more naive CD4+ cells and higher diversity.

Sample-barcoded 5' priming and a J-beta primer mix drove a second PCR of 7 to 11 cycles. TCRdb independently ran MiXCR on the 5' RACE reads; one entry per CDR3 protein. The sample lists a few hundred thousand distinct CDR3 sequences; roughly 26% were seen once. The TCR was taken from a woman aged 70 to 79 in good health. Material: blood. The J gene is TRBJ2-5, the V gene TRBV10-2, with D perhaps matching TRBD1 (6 bases). TRBJ2-7 matches the DNA end more closely, so the J call is doubtful. The CDR3 region has the DNA TGCGCCAGCATCCCCGGACAGACCTTCTACGAGCAGTACTTC. It codes for CASIPGQTFYEQYF.